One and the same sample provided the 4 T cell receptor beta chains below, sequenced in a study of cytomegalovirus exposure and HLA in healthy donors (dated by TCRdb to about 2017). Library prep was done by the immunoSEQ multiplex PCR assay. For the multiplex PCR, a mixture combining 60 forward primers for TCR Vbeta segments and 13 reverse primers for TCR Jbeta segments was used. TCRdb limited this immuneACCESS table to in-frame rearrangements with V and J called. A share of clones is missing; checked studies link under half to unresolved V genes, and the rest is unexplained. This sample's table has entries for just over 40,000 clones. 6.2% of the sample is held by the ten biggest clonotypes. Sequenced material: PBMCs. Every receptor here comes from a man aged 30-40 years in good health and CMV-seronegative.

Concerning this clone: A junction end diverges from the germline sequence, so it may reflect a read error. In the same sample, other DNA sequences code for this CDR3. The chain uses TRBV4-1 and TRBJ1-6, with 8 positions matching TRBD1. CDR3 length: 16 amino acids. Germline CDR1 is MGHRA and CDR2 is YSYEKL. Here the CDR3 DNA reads TGCGCCAGCAGCCCGGATACAGGGGGAAGGAATTCACCCCTACACTTT. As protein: CASSPDTGGRNSPLHF.

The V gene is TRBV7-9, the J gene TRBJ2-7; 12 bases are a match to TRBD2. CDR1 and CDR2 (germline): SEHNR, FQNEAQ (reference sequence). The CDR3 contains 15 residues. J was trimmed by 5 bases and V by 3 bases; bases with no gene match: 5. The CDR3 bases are TGTGCCAGCAGCTTCGAGACTAGCGGGAGCCACGAGCAGTACTTC. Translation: CASSFETSGSHEQYF. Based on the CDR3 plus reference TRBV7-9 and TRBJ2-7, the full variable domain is DTGVSQNPRHKITKRGQNVTFRCDPISEHNRLYWYRQTLGQGPEFLTYFQNEAQLEKSRLLSDRFSAERPKGSFSTLEIQRTEQGDSAMYLCASSFETSGSHEQYFGPGTRLTVT.

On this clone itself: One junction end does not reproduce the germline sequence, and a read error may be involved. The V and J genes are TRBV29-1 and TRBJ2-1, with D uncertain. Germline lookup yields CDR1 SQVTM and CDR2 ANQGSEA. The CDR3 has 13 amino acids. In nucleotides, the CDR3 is TGCAGCGACGCAACGAGCTCCGACAATGAGCAGTTCTTC. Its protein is CSDATSSDNEQFF.

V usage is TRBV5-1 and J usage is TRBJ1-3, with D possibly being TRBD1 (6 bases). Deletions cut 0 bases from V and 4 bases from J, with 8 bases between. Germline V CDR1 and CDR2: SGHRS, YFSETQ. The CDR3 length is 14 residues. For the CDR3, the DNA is TGCGCCAGCAGCTTGGACAGGGTGGGAAACACCATATATTTT. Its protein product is CASSLDRVGNTIYF.